This T cell receptor (beta chain) was sequenced in a study of tumor and adjacent non-tumor tissue in lung cancer. Regarding the study as a whole: Patients with more diverse tumor TCRs had worse survival. Compared with tumor, normal lung showed significantly lower TCR diversity.

A modified ARM-PCR protocol with three rounds of nested PCR amplified TCRbeta. TCRdb re-called the multiplex PCR reads through MiXCR, storing one row per CDR3 protein. In the table there are approximately 80,000 distinct CDR3 sequences, roughly 80% of which are singletons. The CDR3 covers 14 residues. CDR1 is LGHNA and CDR2 is YSLEER in the germline V gene. No cell sorting was done before RNA was extracted from the tissue. Distant lung tissue was collected more than 3 cm away from the tumor edge. Points on this clonotype: The antigen is undetermined. The junction does not match germline at one end; this may be a read error.

The specimen sequenced was distant non-tumor lung tissue. The chain couples TRBV4-3 to TRBJ1-2; 7 nucleotides align to TRBD1. The clonotype was recovered from a man in his fifties or sixties with non-small cell lung cancer. This chain's CDR3 is CASSQEQGNYRYTF. The CDR3, as DNA: TGCGCCAGCAGTCAAGAACAGGGGAACTATCGCTACACCTTC.